These 4 T cell receptor beta chains share one sample of origin, sequenced in a study of identical twins. Via MiXCR, TCRdb re-called the 5' RACE reads, giving one row per CDR3 protein. The sample holds about 530,000 distinct CDR3 sequences, under 25% seen once. This sample was shared with a second study, whose subject was yellow fever vaccine responses in identical twins.

The sequenced sample was CD4+ T cells sorted from blood. Every receptor here comes from a woman aged 18-29 years in good health.

This clonotype showed up just a few times. This chain uses TRBV3-1 with TRBJ2-3; no definite D call. Germline V lookup: CDR1 LGHDT, CDR2 YNNKEL (reference sequence). V lost 1 base to trimming and J lost 10 bases, with 9 bases between them. The CDR3 consists of 12 residues. This CDR3 reads CASSQGSLPQYF. Written as DNA, the CDR3 is TGTGCCAGCAGCCAAGGCTCCCTGCCGCAGTATTTT.

The chain joins TRBV5-1 to TRBJ1-6; no firm D call. This CDR3 comprises 15 residues. Germline V lookup: CDR1 SGHRS, CDR2 YFSETQ. V lost 0 bases and J 7 bases, leaving 11 bases between the germline ends. The CDR3 bases are TGCGCCAGCAGCTTGGTGGCGGGGAGCAATTCACCCCTCCACTTT. Protein product: CASSLVAGSNSPLHF.

This clonotype was seen a few times. The chain employs TRBV19 and TRBJ2-1, with TRBD1 matching 9 bases. This CDR3 spans 16 amino acids. Germline assignment: CDR1 LNHDA and CDR2 SQIVND (reference sequence). Trimming at V came to 3 bases and at J to 1 base, leaving 4 bases not matched to a gene. CDR3 in amino acids: CASSITGGRSYNEQFF. The CDR3 nucleotides are TGTGCCAGTAGTATCACAGGGGGCAGGTCCTACAATGAGCAGTTCTTC.

This clonotype was found once. This chain connects TRBV29-1 to TRBJ1-2; D may be TRBD1 (5 bases). CDR1 is SQVTM, CDR2 ANQGSEA, per germline. This CDR3 comprises 11 residues. The V end lost 2 bases, the J end lost 7 bases, and 8 bases lay between the germline ends. The CDR3 loop reads CSVERGFGYTF. The CDR3 region has the DNA TGCAGCGTTGAAAGGGGTTTTGGCTACACCTTC.